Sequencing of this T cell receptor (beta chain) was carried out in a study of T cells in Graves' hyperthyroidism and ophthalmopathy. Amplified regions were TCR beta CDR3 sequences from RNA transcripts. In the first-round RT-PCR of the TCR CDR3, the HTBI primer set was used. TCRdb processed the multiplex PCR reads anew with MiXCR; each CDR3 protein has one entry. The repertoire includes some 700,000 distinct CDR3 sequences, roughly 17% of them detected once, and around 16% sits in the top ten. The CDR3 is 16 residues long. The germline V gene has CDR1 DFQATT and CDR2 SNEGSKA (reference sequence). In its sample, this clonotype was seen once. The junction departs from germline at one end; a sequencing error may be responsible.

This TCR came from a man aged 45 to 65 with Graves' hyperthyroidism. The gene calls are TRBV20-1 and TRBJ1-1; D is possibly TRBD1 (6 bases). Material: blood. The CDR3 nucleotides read TGCAGTGCTAGAGATCTAGGCAGGGGCTCTAACACTGGAGCTTTCTTT. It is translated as CSARDLGRGSNTGAFF.